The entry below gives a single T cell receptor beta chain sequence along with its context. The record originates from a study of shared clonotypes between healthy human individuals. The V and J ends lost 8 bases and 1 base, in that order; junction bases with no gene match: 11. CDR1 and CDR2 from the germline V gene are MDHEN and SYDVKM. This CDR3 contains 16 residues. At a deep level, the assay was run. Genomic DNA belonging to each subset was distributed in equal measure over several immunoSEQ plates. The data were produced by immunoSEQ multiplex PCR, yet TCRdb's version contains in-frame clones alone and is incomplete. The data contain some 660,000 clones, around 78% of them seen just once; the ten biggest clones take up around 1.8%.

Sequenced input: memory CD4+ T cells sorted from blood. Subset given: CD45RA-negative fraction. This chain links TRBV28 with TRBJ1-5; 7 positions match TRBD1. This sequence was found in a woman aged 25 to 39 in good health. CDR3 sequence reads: CASEIGTVKSNQPQHF. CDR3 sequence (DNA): TGTGCCAGCGAGATAGGGACAGTGAAAAGCAATCAGCCCCAGCATTTT.